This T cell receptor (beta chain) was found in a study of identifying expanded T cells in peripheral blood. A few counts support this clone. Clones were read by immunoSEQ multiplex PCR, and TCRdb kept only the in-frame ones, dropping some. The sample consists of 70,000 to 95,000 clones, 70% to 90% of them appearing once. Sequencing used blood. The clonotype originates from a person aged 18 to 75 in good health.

The CDR3 sequence is CASSQDPGPYEAFF. DNA of the CDR3: TGCGCCAGCAGCCAAGACCCGGGACCCTATGAAGCTTTCTTT. The chain has TRBV4-1 and TRBJ1-1; D perhaps matches TRBD1 (5 bases). Per germline, CDR1 MGHRA and CDR2 YSYEKL. The CDR3 extends over 14 amino acids. V lost 0 bases and J 7 bases, leaving 12 bases between the germline ends.